Below, 2 T cell receptor beta chains from the same sample are listed, as sequenced in a study of OX40 agonist ivuxolimab in advanced cancers. Clones were read by immunoSEQ multiplex PCR, and TCRdb kept only the in-frame ones, dropping some. Seen here are tens of thousands of clones, 91% observed once, and the top ten hold roughly 20%. The material sequenced was CD4+ or CD8+ T cells sorted from blood, taken in a trial of the OX40 agonist ivuxolimab. The receptor set was obtained from an adult with an advanced solid tumor such as melanoma, head and neck, liver or kidney cancer.

This chain joins TRBV6-1 and TRBJ2-7; D remains unclear. There are 12 residues in the CDR3. Germline-derived CDR1 and CDR2 are MNHNS and SASEGT. V shed 8 bases and J shed 3 bases, with 11 bases lying between them. CDR3 bases: TGTGCCAGCGCGAAGGGATACTACGAGCAGTACTTC. Residues: CASAKGYYEQYF.

This sequence joins TRBV15 and TRBJ2-7; the D is unclear. Germline loops: CDR1 LNHNV, CDR2 YYDKDF (reference sequence). Trimming pared 0 bases from V and 3 bases from J, leaving 9 bases between. The CDR3 sequence is 14 residues long. The CDR3 loop is CATSRDRSYYEQYF. CDR3 coding DNA: TGTGCCACCAGCAGAGACAGGAGCTACTACGAGCAGTACTTC. Looking up the rest from reference TRBV15 and TRBJ2-7 gives the full variable domain: DAMVIQNPRYQVTQFGKPVTLSCSQTLNHNVMYWYQQKSSQAPKLLFHYYDKDFNNEADTPDNFQSRRPNTSFCFLDIRSPGLGDTAMYLCATSRDRSYYEQYFGPGTRLTVT.